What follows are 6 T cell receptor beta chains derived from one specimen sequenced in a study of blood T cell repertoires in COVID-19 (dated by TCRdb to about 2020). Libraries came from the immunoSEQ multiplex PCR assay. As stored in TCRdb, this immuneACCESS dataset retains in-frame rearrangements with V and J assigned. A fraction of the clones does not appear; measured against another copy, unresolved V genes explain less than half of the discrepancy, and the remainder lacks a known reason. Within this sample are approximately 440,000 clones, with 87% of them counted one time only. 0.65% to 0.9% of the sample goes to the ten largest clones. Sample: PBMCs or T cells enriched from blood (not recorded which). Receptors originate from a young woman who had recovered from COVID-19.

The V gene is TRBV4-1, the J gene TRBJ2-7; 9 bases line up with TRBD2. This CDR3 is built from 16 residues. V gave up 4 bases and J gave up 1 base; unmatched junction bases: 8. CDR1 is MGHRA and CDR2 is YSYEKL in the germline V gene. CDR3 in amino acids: CASSPLAGAISYEQYF. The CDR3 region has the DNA TGCGCCAGCAGCCCGTTAGCGGGGGCCATTTCCTACGAGCAGTACTTC.

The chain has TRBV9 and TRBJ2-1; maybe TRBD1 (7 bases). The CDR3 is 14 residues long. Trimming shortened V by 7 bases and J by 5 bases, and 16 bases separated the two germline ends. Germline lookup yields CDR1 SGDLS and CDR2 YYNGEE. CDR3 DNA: TGTGCCAGCGGGGACTTGACAGGGAACAATGAGCAGTTCTTC. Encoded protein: CASGDLTGNNEQFF.

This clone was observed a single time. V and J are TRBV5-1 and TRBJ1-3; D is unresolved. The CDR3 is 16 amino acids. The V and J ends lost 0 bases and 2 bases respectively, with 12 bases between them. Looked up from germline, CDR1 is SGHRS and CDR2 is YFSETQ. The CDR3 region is CASSLAGAKAGNTIYF. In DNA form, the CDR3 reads TGCGCCAGCAGCTTGGCCGGAGCAAAAGCTGGAAACACCATATATTTT.

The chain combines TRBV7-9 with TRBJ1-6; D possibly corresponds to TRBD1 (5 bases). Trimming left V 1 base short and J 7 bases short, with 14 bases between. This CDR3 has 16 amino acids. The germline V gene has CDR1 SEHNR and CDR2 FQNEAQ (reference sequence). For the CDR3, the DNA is TGTGCCAGCAGCTTAGGTGGGACTGGCCGAAATTCACCCCTCCACTTT. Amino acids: CASSLGGTGRNSPLHF.

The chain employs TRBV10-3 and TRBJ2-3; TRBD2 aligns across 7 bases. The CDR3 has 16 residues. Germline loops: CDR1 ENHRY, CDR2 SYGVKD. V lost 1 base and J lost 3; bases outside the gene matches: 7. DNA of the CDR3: TGTGCCATCAGTGAGTACGGCGGGGGTGCTACAGATACGCAGTATTTT. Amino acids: CAISEYGGGATDTQYF.

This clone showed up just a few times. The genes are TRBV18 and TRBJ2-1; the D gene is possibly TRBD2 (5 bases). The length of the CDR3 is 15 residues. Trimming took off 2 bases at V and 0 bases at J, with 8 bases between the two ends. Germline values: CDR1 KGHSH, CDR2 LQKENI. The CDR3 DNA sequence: TGTGCCAGCTCACCAGGGGAGAGCTCCTACAATGAGCAGTTCTTC. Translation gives CASSPGESSYNEQFF.